The 5 T cell receptor beta chains presented below share a single source sample, sequenced in a study of blood T cells in healthy people across ages (dated by TCRdb to about 2015). Library preparation used 5' RACE. The data were produced on an Illumina HiSeq 2500. A second 7 to 11 cycle PCR used a sample-barcoded 5' primer and a J-beta primer mix. TCRdb reanalyzed the raw reads on its own, using fastp at Q25 for trimming and MiXCR for clone calling, and kept in-frame beta chains. Each entry merges the rows of one CDR3 protein and shows their most common DNA and genes. Recorded for this sample are about 1.8 million distinct CDR3 sequences; around 48% of them occurred a single time. Roughly 2% of the sample is taken by the ten largest. Sequenced material: blood. These receptor sequences come from a woman between 35 and 50 years old in good health.

The rearrangement links TRBV7-9 to TRBJ2-1; TRBD2 matches at 7 bases. The CDR3 covers 14 residues. V lost 1 base and J lost 6; bases outside the gene matches: 3. The V gene's germline CDR1 is SEHNR and CDR2 FQNEAQ (reference sequence). CDR3 protein: CASSLVPSGNEQFF. The CDR3, as DNA: TGTGCCAGCAGCTTAGTCCCTAGCGGCAATGAGCAGTTCTTC.

This clonotype was seen more than once but under ten times. The chain carries TRBV27 and TRBJ2-5, with TRBD2 matching 9 bases. Trimming cost V 5 bases and J 2 bases; bases outside gene matches: 6. Germline V gives CDR1 MNHEY, CDR2 SMNVEV (reference sequence). The CDR3 loop spans 15 amino acids. The CDR3 region is CASSKLAGPQETQYF. As DNA, the CDR3 is TGTGCCAGCAGTAAGCTAGCGGGGCCACAAGAGACCCAGTACTTC.

The V and J genes are TRBV25-1 and TRBJ2-1, with D maybe TRBD2 (5 bases). Per germline, CDR1 MGHDK and CDR2 SYGVNS. CDR3 size: 15 residues. The V end was cut by 2 bases, the J end by 8 bases, with 16 bases between. Here the CDR3 reads CASSEISASLDEQFF. CDR3 bases: TGTGCCAGCAGTGAAATTAGCGCCAGTTTGGATGAGCAGTTCTTC.

The chain combines TRBV7-9 with TRBJ2-3; D might be TRBD1 or TRBD2, each matching 6 bases. Germline V gene sequence: CDR1 SEHNR, CDR2 FQNEAQ (reference sequence). With 3 bases removed from V and 2 bases from J, the gap between germline ends came to 15 bases. The CDR3 extends over 16 amino acids. For the CDR3, the DNA is TGTGCCAGCAGCTTCAATTGGGGGGCCTCCACAGATACGCAGTATTTT. Protein sequence: CASSFNWGASTDTQYF.

The chain uses TRBV4-1 and TRBJ1-2; unclear D gene. Germline V lookup: CDR1 MGHRA, CDR2 YSYEKL. V was shortened by 0 bases and J by 4 bases, with 18 bases between the two germline ends. This CDR3 contains 17 residues. CDR3 region: CASSQDAGAVVAYGYTF. Here the CDR3 DNA reads TGCGCCAGCAGCCAAGATGCGGGAGCCGTAGTCGCCTATGGCTACACCTTC.